These T cell receptor beta chains were read from a single sample in a study of low-dose radiotherapy and immunotherapy resistance in tumors. TCRdb processed the reads anew with MiXCR; each CDR3 protein has one entry. Among just over 90,000 distinct CDR3 sequences, approximately 22% were seen once, and the ten largest hold over 10%. Specimen: PBMCs, collected after low-dose radiotherapy plus immunotherapy. Receptors were obtained from a female donor with ovarian cancer. CDR3s include the opening cysteine and the closing phenylalanine or tryptophan. Each record gives: CDR3 protein, CDR3 DNA, V gene, clone size, J gene, D gene. D genes are given only for firm matches. Only some rows state a clone size, as once, few, many or a class for expanded clones.

CDR3 protein: CASSYGQVGNEQFF; CDR3 DNA: TGCGCCAGCAGCTATGGACAGGTTGGGAATGAGCAGTTCTTC; V gene: TRBV5-1; clone size: few; J gene: TRBJ2-1; D gene: TRBD1
CDR3 protein: CASSVGPTVMNTEAFF; CDR3 DNA: TGTGCCAGCAGCGTAGGACCCACCGTGATGAACACTGAAGCTTTCTTT; V gene: TRBV9; clone size: .; J gene: TRBJ1-1; D gene: .
CDR3 protein: CASSLSPVKNGDEKLFF; CDR3 DNA: TGTGCCAGCAGTTTATCCCCCGTAAAAAACGGGGATGAAAAACTGTTTTTT; V gene: TRBV28; clone size: .; J gene: TRBJ1-4; D gene: .
CDR3 protein: CASNLPWESELFF; CDR3 DNA: TGTGCCAGCAACCTACCCTGGGAATCGGAGCTGTTTTTT; V gene: TRBV7-2; clone size: many; J gene: TRBJ2-2; D gene: .
CDR3 protein: CASSYSHRGSSYEQYF; CDR3 DNA: TGTGCCAGCAGTTACTCGCACAGGGGGAGCTCCTACGAGCAGTACTTC; V gene: TRBV6-2/TRBV6-3; clone size: .; J gene: TRBJ2-7; D gene: TRBD1
CDR3 protein: CASSLGSGVYNEQFF; CDR3 DNA: TGTGCCAGCAGCTTGGGTAGCGGGGTCTACAATGAGCAGTTCTTC; V gene: TRBV5-6; clone size: .; J gene: TRBJ2-1; D gene: TRBD2
CDR3 protein: CASREGLAGDEQFF; CDR3 DNA: TGTGCCAGCAGGGAGGGACTAGCGGGAGATGAGCAGTTCTTC; V gene: TRBV14; clone size: .; J gene: TRBJ2-1; D gene: TRBD2
CDR3 protein: CASSFDTDTQYF; CDR3 DNA: TGTGCCAGCAGCTTCGACACAGATACGCAGTATTTT; V gene: TRBV7-2; clone size: many; J gene: TRBJ2-3; D gene: .
CDR3 protein: CASSALGGAPADNTEAFF; CDR3 DNA: TGTGCCAGTAGTGCGCTGGGTGGGGCGCCGGCGGATAACACTGAAGCTTTCTTT; V gene: TRBV19; clone size: many; J gene: TRBJ1-1; D gene: .
CDR3 protein: CASSYSIFSIFSEAFF; CDR3 DNA: TGTGCCAGCAGTTACTCGATTTTCTCGATTTTCTCTGAAGCTTTCTTT; V gene: TRBV6-2/TRBV6-3; clone size: .; J gene: TRBJ1-1; D gene: .
CDR3 protein: CRVRRGTYNEQFF; CDR3 DNA: TGCAGGGTCCGCCGGGGAACCTACAATGAGCAGTTCTTC; V gene: TRBV20-1; clone size: many; J gene: TRBJ2-1; D gene: .
CDR3 protein: CATSDLRWDTGELFF; CDR3 DNA: TGTGCCACCAGTGATTTGAGGTGGGACACCGGGGAGCTGTTTTTT; V gene: TRBV24-1; clone size: many; J gene: TRBJ2-2; D gene: .
CDR3 protein: CASSLGGQGGAEAFF; CDR3 DNA: TGTGCCAGCAGCTTGGGCGGACAGGGAGGGGCTGAAGCTTTCTTT; V gene: TRBV5-4; clone size: many; J gene: TRBJ1-1; D gene: TRBD1
CDR3 protein: CASSIRGVRTGELFF; CDR3 DNA: TGTGCCAGTAGTATCAGAGGGGTTCGCACCGGGGAGCTGTTTTTT; V gene: TRBV19; clone size: .; J gene: TRBJ2-2; D gene: .
CDR3 protein: CAWSVLGGVETQYF; CDR3 DNA: TGTGCCTGGAGTGTACTTGGGGGTGTGGAGACCCAGTACTTC; V gene: TRBV30; clone size: many; J gene: TRBJ2-5; D gene: .
CDR3 protein: CASILTSGTTGNTIYF; CDR3 DNA: TGTGCCAGCATCCTCACATCCGGGACGACTGGAAACACCATATATTTT; V gene: TRBV13; clone size: many; J gene: TRBJ1-3; D gene: .
CDR3 protein: CASSSAANSPLHF; CDR3 DNA: TGTGCCAGCAGCTCGGCAGCAAATTCACCCCTCCACTTT; V gene: TRBV11-3; clone size: many; J gene: TRBJ1-6; D gene: .
CDR3 protein: CASPTGESTEAFF; CDR3 DNA: TGTGCCAGTCCGACAGGGGAGAGCACTGAAGCTTTCTTT; V gene: TRBV6-2/TRBV6-3; clone size: few; J gene: TRBJ1-1; D gene: TRBD1
CDR3 protein: CASSSRSEAGELFF; CDR3 DNA: TGTGCCAGCAGCTCGCGCAGTGAGGCCGGGGAGCTGTTTTTT; V gene: TRBV7-9; clone size: many; J gene: TRBJ2-2; D gene: .
CDR3 protein: CAKRVYSQDGNQPQHF; CDR3 DNA: TGTGCCAAAAGGGTGTACAGCCAGGATGGCAATCAGCCCCAGCATTTT; V gene: TRBV2; clone size: many; J gene: TRBJ1-5; D gene: .
CDR3 protein: CASTPLKAGANVLTF; CDR3 DNA: TGTGCCAGCACCCCCTTAAAGGCCGGGGCCAACGTCCTGACTTTC; V gene: TRBV12-3/TRBV12-4; clone size: many; J gene: TRBJ2-6; D gene: .
CDR3 protein: CASSFKGGNTEAFF; CDR3 DNA: TGTGCCAGCAGTTTTAAGGGTGGGAACACTGAAGCTTTCTTT; V gene: TRBV13; clone size: .; J gene: TRBJ1-1; D gene: .
CDR3 protein: CASSRGQGANTGELFF; CDR3 DNA: TGTGCCAGCAGCCGCGGGCAGGGGGCGAACACCGGGGAGCTGTTTTTT; V gene: TRBV9; clone size: many; J gene: TRBJ2-2; D gene: TRBD1
CDR3 protein: CASSLRSDRDYEQYF; CDR3 DNA: TGTGCCAGCAGCTTAAGGTCGGACAGGGACTACGAGCAGTACTTC; V gene: TRBV11-3; clone size: many; J gene: TRBJ2-7; D gene: TRBD1
CDR3 protein: CASSPVGSSYNEQFF; CDR3 DNA: TGTGCCAGTAGCCCAGTCGGGAGCTCCTACAATGAGCAGTTCTTC; V gene: TRBV19; clone size: many; J gene: TRBJ2-1; D gene: .
CDR3 protein: CASSHRGTPGLAGSGANVLTF; CDR3 DNA: TGTGCCAGCAGTCACCGGGGAACACCGGGACTAGCGGGCTCGGGGGCCAACGTCCTGACTTTC; V gene: TRBV6-8; clone size: .; J gene: TRBJ2-6; D gene: TRBD2
CDR3 protein: CSASRGGPSGSYNEQFF; CDR3 DNA: TGCAGTGCTAGTCGGGGAGGTCCTAGCGGCTCCTACAATGAGCAGTTCTTC; V gene: TRBV20-1; clone size: many; J gene: TRBJ2-1; D gene: TRBD2
CDR3 protein: CASSPLTVGIQYF; CDR3 DNA: TGTGCCAGCAGTCCCCTGACAGTCGGCATTCAGTACTTC; V gene: TRBV12-3/TRBV12-4; clone size: .; J gene: TRBJ2-4; D gene: .
CDR3 protein: CASSRHRDSSYEQYF; CDR3 DNA: TGTGCCAGCAGCCGCCACCGGGACTCCTCCTACGAGCAGTACTTC; V gene: TRBV3-1; clone size: many; J gene: TRBJ2-7; D gene: .
CDR3 protein: CASSLGQFQETQYF; CDR3 DNA: TGTGCCAGTAGTCTCGGACAGTTCCAAGAGACCCAGTACTTC; V gene: TRBV19; clone size: .; J gene: TRBJ2-5; D gene: .
CDR3 protein: CASSGDRGPEAFF; CDR3 DNA: TGTGCCAGCAGTGGGGACAGGGGCCCTGAAGCTTTCTTT; V gene: TRBV6-2/TRBV6-3; clone size: many; J gene: TRBJ1-1; D gene: TRBD1
CDR3 protein: CASSAPDRGRTEAFF; CDR3 DNA: TGTGCCAGCAGTGCACCGGACAGGGGACGTACTGAAGCTTTCTTT; V gene: TRBV6-2/TRBV6-3; clone size: .; J gene: TRBJ1-1; D gene: TRBD1
CDR3 protein: CASSFSGGTAEQFF; CDR3 DNA: TGTGCCAGCAGTTTCAGTGGCGGGACCGCTGAGCAGTTCTTC; V gene: TRBV6-2/TRBV6-3; clone size: many; J gene: TRBJ2-1; D gene: .
CDR3 protein: CASSFGGAYRQHEQFF; CDR3 DNA: TGTGCCAGCAGCTTTGGGGGGGCCTATCGACAGCATGAGCAGTTCTTC; V gene: TRBV11-3; clone size: .; J gene: TRBJ2-1; D gene: .
CDR3 protein: CASSSDSGASPLHF; CDR3 DNA: TGTGCCAGCAGCTCGGACAGTGGGGCCTCACCCCTCCACTTT; V gene: TRBV28; clone size: .; J gene: TRBJ1-6; D gene: .
CDR3 protein: CSARLAGGFQETQYF; CDR3 DNA: TGCAGTGCTAGACTAGCGGGAGGATTCCAAGAGACCCAGTACTTC; V gene: TRBV20-1; clone size: many; J gene: TRBJ2-5; D gene: TRBD2
CDR3 protein: CAWSDPRWAGEKQQYF; CDR3 DNA: TGTGCCTGGAGTGACCCCAGGTGGGCGGGAGAAAAACAGCAGTACTTC; V gene: TRBV30; clone size: many; J gene: TRBJ2-7; D gene: TRBD2
CDR3 protein: CASSLSAGGPNEQFF; CDR3 DNA: TGTGCCAGCAGCTTATCGGCGGGGGGGCCCAATGAGCAGTTCTTC; V gene: TRBV7-2; clone size: many; J gene: TRBJ2-1; D gene: TRBD2